The 24 T cell receptor beta chains reported below all come from one sample, sequenced in a study of regulatory T cells in long-lasting Graves disease. According to the study, TCR beta libraries were built with iRepertoire HTBI primers and CDR3-region Arm-PCR. TCRdb reprocessed the multiplex PCR reads via MiXCR and lists one record per CDR3 protein. The sample holds 400,000 to 500,000 distinct CDR3 sequences, roughly 17% seen once. Regarding time point: newly diagnosed GD, antithyroid drugs for less than 3 months. PBMCs provided the RNA from which the TCR library was made. In addition, the sample was reused for a study of T cells in Graves' hyperthyroidism and ophthalmopathy.

This specimen consisted of peripheral blood mononuclear cells (PBMCs), obtained at new diagnosis, from a patient treated with antithyroid drugs. These receptor sequences come from a woman in her twenties or thirties with Graves disease.

There are many counts of this clonotype. The rearrangement uses TRBV2 and TRBJ2-1; TRBD2 agrees at 7 bases. The DNA end is more similar to TRBJ2-5, so the J call may be wrong. The CDR3 has 14 amino acids. Germline loops: CDR1 SNHLY, CDR2 FYNNEI. The CDR3 region is CASGPTSLQETQYF. The CDR3 DNA reads as TGTGCCAGCGGCCCGACTAGCCTTCAAGAGACCCAGTACTTC.

This clonotype was recorded many times. The V call is TRBV2, the J call TRBJ2-4; tentative D call: TRBD1 (6 bases). Trimming shortened V by 2 bases and J by 4 bases, and 18 bases separated the two germline ends. This CDR3 spans 17 amino acids. Germline V gene lookup returns CDR1 SNHLY and CDR2 FYNNEI. Here the CDR3 reads CASSERELAGAKNIQYF. The CDR3 coding sequence is TGTGCCAGCAGTGAAAGGGAATTGGCAGGGGCAAAAAACATTCAGTACTTC.

This rearrangement joins TRBV6-5 to TRBJ2-1; 7 bases are a match to TRBD2. After removal of 2 bases from V and 6 bases from J, the junction contained 4 bases not matched to a gene. From germline, CDR1 is MNHEY and CDR2 SVGAGI. The CDR3 covers 14 residues. CDR3: CASSYGTTPNEQFF. The CDR3 DNA reads as TGTGCCAGCAGTTACGGGACTACCCCCAATGAGCAGTTCTTC.

This chain uses TRBV24-1 with TRBJ2-2; 7 bases are shared with TRBD2. The length of the CDR3 is 15 residues. J lost 4 bases, V lost 9 bases, and 10 bases had no gene match. Germline values: CDR1 KGHDR, CDR2 SFDVKD. The CDR3 reads CATAGGGPITGELFF. The CDR3 bases are TGTGCCACCGCCGGGGGAGGGCCGATCACCGGGGAGCTGTTTTTT.

The rearrangement links TRBV6-2 or TRBV6-3 to TRBJ2-1; D gene unclear. Trimming stripped 2 bases from V and 15 bases from J, with 14 bases between. Per germline, CDR1 MNHEY and CDR2 SVGEGT. The CDR3 totals 12 residues. CDR3 sequence: CASSYRPTELFF. The CDR3 nucleotides read TGTGCCAGCAGTTACCGGCCCACTGAACTGTTCTTC.

This clonotype was observed a few times. As DNA, the CDR3 is TGTGCCAGTAGTCCCCCAGCGGGAGAGGCCTATGAGCAGTTCTTC. It yields the protein CASSPPAGEAYEQFF. This rearrangement joins TRBV19 to TRBJ2-1; 8 nucleotides align to TRBD2. The CDR3 contains 15 residues. The V gene's germline CDR1 is LNHDA and CDR2 SQIVND (reference sequence). Trimming at V came to 5 bases and at J to 8 bases, leaving 11 bases not matched to a gene. The entire variable domain, with the rest obtained from reference TRBV19 and TRBJ2-1, is as follows: DGGITQSPKYLFRKEGQNVTLSCEQNLNHDAMYWYRQDPGQGLRLIYYSQIVNDFQKGDIAEGYSVSREKKESFPLTVTSAQKNPTAFYLCASSPPAGEAYEQFFGPGTRLTVL.

The chain is built from TRBV6-2 or TRBV6-3 and TRBJ2-2, with 9 bases that match TRBD2. The CDR3 length is 14 residues. Germline V gene sequence: CDR1 MNHEY, CDR2 SVGEGT. V shed 7 bases, J shed 3 bases, and the junction held 3 bases outside the gene matches. CDR3 sequence: CASTWTSDTGELFF. The CDR3, as DNA: TGTGCCAGCACCTGGACTAGCGACACCGGGGAGCTGTTTTTT.

There are many counts of this clonotype. The V and J genes are TRBV20-1 and TRBJ1-1; perhaps TRBD1 as D (5 bases). The CDR3 sequence is 13 residues long. Germline CDR1 is DFQATT and CDR2 is SNEGSKA (reference sequence). The V end was cut by 6 bases, the J end by 6 bases, with 17 bases between. CDR3 in DNA: TGCAGTGCCCATAGGGAGGGGACGCCTGAAGCTTTCTTT. It translates to CSAHREGTPEAFF.

This clonotype was counted ten times or more. The chain combines TRBV6-1 with TRBJ1-1, with D possibly matching TRBD1 (5 bases). In germline, CDR1 is MNHNS, CDR2 SASEGT. This CDR3 contains 13 residues. Trimming shortened V by 3 bases and J by 4 bases, and 9 bases separated the two germline ends. CDR3 sequence: CASSDPGITEAFF. The CDR3 bases are TGTGCCAGCAGTGACCCAGGGATCACTGAAGCTTTCTTT.

This clonotype was recorded many times. The J gene is TRBJ2-1, the V gene TRBV6-1; TRBD1 might be the D (5 bases). V lost 7 bases and J lost 9, with 25 bases in between. The CDR3 covers 16 residues. Germline-derived CDR1 and CDR2 are MNHNS and SASEGT. CDR3 protein: CASTHQALGAKGEQFF. The CDR3 coding sequence is TGTGCCAGCACCCACCAGGCCCTAGGGGCGAAGGGTGAGCAGTTCTTC.

The chain recombines TRBV5-6 with TRBJ1-2; TRBD1 agrees at 8 bases. V lost 3 bases to trimming and J lost 3 bases; unmatched junction nucleotides: 7. CDR1 is SGHDT, CDR2 YYEEEE, per germline. This CDR3 region has 15 residues. The CDR3 region is CASSSTGTGHYGYTF. DNA for the CDR3: TGTGCCAGCAGCTCAACCGGGACAGGACACTATGGCTACACCTTC. Filled out from reference TRBV5-6 and TRBJ1-2, the complete variable domain reads DAGVTQSPTHLIKTRGQQVTLRCSPKSGHDTVSWYQQALGQGPQFIFQYYEEEERQRGNFPDRFSGHQFPNYSSELNVNALLLGDSALYLCASSSTGTGHYGYTFGSGTRLTVV.

Only a few counts were recorded for this clonotype. The chain recombines TRBV6-1 with TRBJ2-7; the D call may be TRBD1 or TRBD2 (5 bases each). V lost 6 bases and J 4 bases, leaving 16 bases between the germline ends. This CDR3 region has 14 residues. CDR1 MNHNS and CDR2 SASEGT come from the germline V gene. DNA for the CDR3: TGTGCCAGCAGAAAAACCGGGGCCGCTTACGAGCAGTACTTC. Protein: CASRKTGAAYEQYF.

The chain couples TRBV2 to TRBJ2-3; TRBD1 aligns across 8 bases. This CDR3 comprises 13 residues. The germline V gene has CDR1 SNHLY and CDR2 FYNNEI. J lost 7 bases, V lost 6 bases, and 6 bases had no gene match. The DNA of the CDR3 is TGTGCCAGCAGCTTGGACAGGGCGTATACGCAGTATTTT. It encodes CASSLDRAYTQYF.

This clonotype was observed a single time. This rearrangement joins TRBV5-5 to TRBJ2-7; D call uncertain. Trimming cost V 5 bases and J 1 base, with 10 bases left between them. This CDR3 is 13 amino acids long. Germline V gene lookup returns CDR1 SGHKS and CDR2 YYEKEE (reference sequence). CDR3 in DNA: TGTGCCAGCAGTTACGGCAGGTCCTACGAGCAGTACTTC. Protein: CASSYGRSYEQYF.

This clonotype appeared many times. The J gene is TRBJ2-7, the V gene TRBV28; 13 positions match TRBD2. The CDR3 has 19 residues. Trimming cost V 4 bases and J 4 bases; bases outside gene matches: 16. The germline gives CDR1 MDHEN, CDR2 SYDVKM. The CDR3 here is CASSSGRTSGRDGEYEQYF. The CDR3 DNA reads TGTGCCAGCAGTTCCGGGAGAACTAGCGGGAGGGATGGAGAATACGAGCAGTACTTC. The full variable domain, with the rest looked up from reference TRBV28 and TRBJ2-7, is DVKVTQSSRYLVKRTGEKVFLECVQDMDHENMFWYRQDPGLGLRLIYFSYDVKMKEKGDIPEGYSVSREKKERFSLILESASTNQTSMYLCASSSGRTSGRDGEYEQYFGPGTRLTVT.

There are many counts of this clonotype. The rearrangement joins TRBV20-1 to TRBJ2-7; 8 bases are shared with TRBD1. The germline V gene has CDR1 DFQATT and CDR2 SNEGSKA (reference sequence). Trimming took 6 bases from V and 4 from J; bases not matched to a gene: 5. The CDR3 runs 12 residues. DNA of the CDR3: TGCAGTGCAAAACGACAGGGGTACGAGCAGTACTTC. Protein sequence: CSAKRQGYEQYF.

This clonotype has at least ten counts. The V call is TRBV7-8, the J call TRBJ1-2, with a weak D call TRBD1 (5 bases). V lost 0 bases and J lost 8, with 25 bases in between. The germline V gene has CDR1 SGHVS and CDR2 FQNEAQ. The CDR3 runs 18 residues. The CDR3: CASSLALWYRTAFSGYTF. CDR3 bases: TGTGCCAGCAGCTTAGCGCTCTGGTACAGGACGGCTTTTTCGGGCTACACCTTC.

This clonotype was counted many times. The rearrangement uses TRBV28 and TRBJ2-1; 10 nucleotides align to TRBD2. Trimming cost V 3 bases and J 5 bases; bases outside gene matches: 4. Germline CDR1 reads MDHEN; CDR2 reads SYDVKM. The CDR3 runs 15 residues. The CDR3 DNA reads TGTGCCAGCAGTTTTAGACTAGCGGGTGACAATGAGCAGTTCTTC. Encoded protein: CASSFRLAGDNEQFF.

Ten or more counts support this clonotype. The V gene is TRBV3-1, the J gene TRBJ2-7; D not resolved. Per the germline V gene, CDR1 is LGHDT and CDR2 is YNNKEL (reference sequence). V was clipped by 1 base and J by 1 base, with 8 bases between them. This CDR3 spans 14 amino acids. In DNA form, the CDR3 reads TGTGCCAGCAGCCAAGCCCACGGTTCCTACGAGCAGTACTTC. Protein: CASSQAHGSYEQYF.

This clonotype was picked up many times. The gene calls are TRBV28 and TRBJ2-3; D may match TRBD1 or TRBD2 (6 bases each). The length of the CDR3 is 19 residues. Deletions cut 5 bases from V and 4 bases from J, with 28 bases between. Germline CDR1 and CDR2: MDHEN and SYDVKM. The CDR3 here is CASSNRSPRLQRGPDTQYF. For the CDR3, the DNA is TGTGCCAGCAGTAATCGATCCCCCAGACTCCAACGGGGGCCAGATACGCAGTATTTT.

V is TRBV14 and J is TRBJ2-7, with TRBD1 identical over 11 bases. Germline CDR1 reads SGHDN; CDR2 reads FVKESK. The CDR3 runs to 16 residues. After removal of 5 bases from V and 6 bases from J, the junction contained 12 bases not matched to a gene. CDR3 bases: TGTGCCAGCAGCGCGACCTCCCGGACAGGGGGCCGCGAGCAGTACTTC. This gives the protein CASSATSRTGGREQYF.

Comment on this clonotype: A much larger clone sits a single nucleotide away, making a read error possible. The chain joins TRBV6-9 to TRBJ2-1; D unclear. This CDR3 is 14 amino acids long. Germline V lookup: CDR1 MNHGY, CDR2 SVAAGI. The CDR3 loop is CPSSYGPNGNEQFF. The CDR3 bases are TGTCCCAGCAGTTACGGACCCAACGGGAATGAGCAGTTCTTC.

This clonotype was detected a few times. The chain is built from TRBV5-6 and TRBJ2-5, with a possible D match to TRBD1 (5 bases). The CDR3 extends over 15 amino acids. V lost 3 bases and J 0 bases, leaving 12 bases between the germline ends. Germline loops: CDR1 SGHDT, CDR2 YYEEEE. The CDR3 loop reads CASSSQTVYQETQYF. CDR3 nucleotide sequence: TGTGCCAGCAGCTCACAGACAGTGTACCAAGAGACCCAGTACTTC.

The CDR3, as DNA: TGCAGTGCCGTCTCCGATACGCAGTATTTT. It encodes CSAVSDTQYF. The gene calls are TRBV20-1 and TRBJ2-3; D call uncertain. This CDR3 comprises 10 residues. The germline gives CDR1 DFQATT, CDR2 SNEGSKA (reference sequence). The V end was cut by 6 bases, the J end by 6 bases, with 7 bases between.